The rows below give T cell receptor beta chains drawn from one sample of a study of CD8 T cells in ankylosing spondylitis. TCRdb processed the 5' RACE reads anew with MiXCR; each CDR3 protein has one entry. The sample holds under 300,000 distinct CDR3 sequences, roughly a tenth seen once. The sequencing input was blood, either unsorted or a sorted T cell fraction (not recorded which). The receptor source for this set is a male donor with ankylosing spondylitis or in good health (not recorded which). Each CDR3 is given with its conserved first and last residue. Fields, in order: D gene, V gene, J gene, clone size, CDR3 DNA, CDR3 protein. The D gene is left open where the match is weak. A clone size is listed for some rows: how often the clone was seen (once, few, many), or a class if it is expanded.

d_gene: -; v_gene: TRBV29-1; j_gene: TRBJ2-1; abundance: many; CDR3nt: TGCAGCGGATCCCAGGGGCATGAGCAGTTCTTC; CDR3aa: CSGSQGHEQFF
d_gene: TRBD1; v_gene: TRBV20-1; j_gene: TRBJ1-6; abundance: many; CDR3nt: TGCAGTGCTAACCCTCGACAGGGTGATTCACCCCTCCACTTT; CDR3aa: CSANPRQGDSPLHF
d_gene: -; v_gene: TRBV7-6; j_gene: TRBJ2-1; abundance: few; CDR3nt: TGTGCCAGCAGCTTAGCACGAAGAGATAGGCAGTTCTTC; CDR3aa: CASSLARRDRQFF
d_gene: TRBD2; v_gene: TRBV28; j_gene: TRBJ2-3; abundance: few; CDR3nt: TGTGCCAGCAGTGCCAGACTAGCGGACAGAGGGAAAGATACGCAGTATTTT; CDR3aa: CASSARLADRGKDTQYF
d_gene: TRBD1; v_gene: TRBV5-1; j_gene: TRBJ2-3; abundance: many; CDR3nt: TGCGCCAGCAGCTTAGGACAGGGTGGAGATACGCAGTATTTT; CDR3aa: CASSLGQGGDTQYF
d_gene: -; v_gene: TRBV6-4; j_gene: TRBJ2-3; abundance: many; CDR3nt: TGTGCCAGCAGTGAGACAGTTTCTAGCACAGATACGCAGTATTTT; CDR3aa: CASSETVSSTDTQYF
d_gene: -; v_gene: TRBV27; j_gene: TRBJ2-7; abundance: -; CDR3nt: TGTGCCAGCAGCTTTCTCGCGGGGAGCTCCTACGAGCAGTACTTC; CDR3aa: CASSFLAGSSYEQYF
d_gene: -; v_gene: TRBV5-1; j_gene: TRBJ2-1; abundance: many; CDR3nt: TGCGCCAGCAGCCCGGGGAATGAGCAGTTCTTC; CDR3aa: CASSPGNEQFF
d_gene: -; v_gene: TRBV7-7; j_gene: TRBJ2-3; abundance: many; CDR3nt: TGTGCCAGCAGCCCGATGGGCGCGGGAGATACGCAGTATTTT; CDR3aa: CASSPMGAGDTQYF
d_gene: -; v_gene: TRBV27; j_gene: TRBJ2-3; abundance: many; CDR3nt: TGTGCCAGCAGTTTTCTGGAGCGTCTCACCACAGATACGCAGTATTTT; CDR3aa: CASSFLERLTTDTQYF
d_gene: TRBD2; v_gene: TRBV29-1; j_gene: TRBJ2-1; abundance: many; CDR3nt: TGCAGCGTCGGGGGGCTAGCGGGACTAGTGAATGAGCAGTTCTTC; CDR3aa: CSVGGLAGLVNEQFF
d_gene: TRBD2; v_gene: TRBV3-1; j_gene: TRBJ2-3; abundance: -; CDR3nt: TGTGCCAGCACCCTTAGGGCGGGAGGGCCTCATACGCAGTATTTT; CDR3aa: CASTLRAGGPHTQYF
d_gene: -; v_gene: TRBV7-2; j_gene: TRBJ2-5; abundance: few; CDR3nt: TGTGCCAGCAGCTTACGGGGGACCCAAGAGACCCAGTACTTC; CDR3aa: CASSLRGTQETQYF
d_gene: -; v_gene: TRBV20-1; j_gene: TRBJ2-7; abundance: many; CDR3nt: TGCAGTGCTGGAATAGCGCCCACCTACGAGCAGTACTTC; CDR3aa: CSAGIAPTYEQYF
d_gene: TRBD1; v_gene: TRBV12-5; j_gene: TRBJ1-1; abundance: -; CDR3nt: TGTGCCTGCGACAGGGGGGACACTGAAGCTTTCTTT; CDR3aa: CACDRGDTEAFF
d_gene: -; v_gene: TRBV28; j_gene: TRBJ2-1; abundance: many; CDR3nt: TGTGCCAGCAGTTCGACTAGGAAAGGGGGCAATGAGCAGTTCTTC; CDR3aa: CASSSTRKGGNEQFF
d_gene: -; v_gene: TRBV12-5; j_gene: TRBJ2-7; abundance: many; CDR3nt: TGTGCTAGTGGTTTGGTAGTGGCGGGGCCTGCCTACGAGCAGTACTTC; CDR3aa: CASGLVVAGPAYEQYF
d_gene: -; v_gene: TRBV6-1; j_gene: TRBJ1-1; abundance: few; CDR3nt: TGTGCCAGCAAATCAGGGGAAGGGAGGATGAACACTGAAGCTTTCTTT; CDR3aa: CASKSGEGRMNTEAFF
d_gene: -; v_gene: TRBV5-1; j_gene: TRBJ1-6; abundance: many; CDR3nt: TGCGCCAGCAGCTTGACAGGGTATTCTTCACCCCTCCACTTT; CDR3aa: CASSLTGYSSPLHF
d_gene: -; v_gene: TRBV28; j_gene: TRBJ2-1; abundance: many; CDR3nt: TGTGCCAGCACCGGGAGCCTGAGCTCCTACAATGAGCAGTTCTTC; CDR3aa: CASTGSLSSYNEQFF
d_gene: -; v_gene: TRBV6-1; j_gene: TRBJ1-1; abundance: many; CDR3nt: TGTGCCAGCATCCGGGCTAACATGGACACTGAAGCTTTCTTT; CDR3aa: CASIRANMDTEAFF
d_gene: -; v_gene: TRBV20-1; j_gene: TRBJ2-5; abundance: many; CDR3nt: TGCAGTGTAGGGACAACCGCTGAGACCCAGTACTTC; CDR3aa: CSVGTTAETQYF
d_gene: -; v_gene: TRBV25-1; j_gene: TRBJ1-5; abundance: many; CDR3nt: TGTGCCAGCAGTGAGCTTGGCAATCAGCCCCAGCATTTT; CDR3aa: CASSELGNQPQHF
d_gene: TRBD1; v_gene: TRBV11-2; j_gene: TRBJ1-2; abundance: -; CDR3nt: TGTGCCAGCAGCCCAGGGGGGGGTGTAATTGGCTACACCTTC; CDR3aa: CASSPGGGVIGYTF
d_gene: -; v_gene: TRBV7-9; j_gene: TRBJ1-4; abundance: few; CDR3nt: TGTGCCAGCAGCTTACGGGGCGAAGAAAAACTGTTTTTT; CDR3aa: CASSLRGEEKLFF
d_gene: TRBD2; v_gene: TRBV6-4; j_gene: TRBJ2-1; abundance: -; CDR3nt: TGTGCCAGCAGTGACTCGGAGCGGGGGGGCTACAATGAGCAGTTCTTC; CDR3aa: CASSDSERGGYNEQFF
d_gene: TRBD2; v_gene: TRBV12-3/TRBV12-4; j_gene: TRBJ2-3; abundance: many; CDR3nt: TGTGCCAGCAGCCCACCCCGGAGGTTGACGGGGGGTACGCAGTATTTT; CDR3aa: CASSPPRRLTGGTQYF
d_gene: -; v_gene: TRBV3-1; j_gene: TRBJ2-1; abundance: -; CDR3nt: TGTGCCACCTGCGCGCAGATCCTCTCGACTGAGAGCTCCTACAATGAGCAGTTCTTC; CDR3aa: CATCAQILSTESSYNEQFF
d_gene: TRBD2; v_gene: TRBV2; j_gene: TRBJ2-1; abundance: many; CDR3nt: TGTGCCAGCAGTGCCGCTAGCGGAAACAATGAGCAGTTCTTC; CDR3aa: CASSAASGNNEQFF
d_gene: TRBD1; v_gene: TRBV20-1; j_gene: TRBJ2-7; abundance: -; CDR3nt: TGCAGTGCTAGAGTTCGCGGGACAGGTGCCTACGAGCAGTACTTC; CDR3aa: CSARVRGTGAYEQYF
d_gene: -; v_gene: TRBV11-2; j_gene: TRBJ2-1; abundance: many; CDR3nt: TGTGCCAGCAGATCGGAGGGTTTTAGTGAGCAGTTCTTC; CDR3aa: CASRSEGFSEQFF
d_gene: -; v_gene: TRBV29-1; j_gene: TRBJ1-2; abundance: -; CDR3nt: TGCAGCGTTGAATTTGCGGGGGGCTACACCTTC; CDR3aa: CSVEFAGGYTF
d_gene: -; v_gene: TRBV5-1; j_gene: TRBJ1-1; abundance: many; CDR3nt: TGCGCCAGCAGATCGAATATGGGAATAGGTATTGAAGCTTTCTTT; CDR3aa: CASRSNMGIGIEAFF
d_gene: -; v_gene: TRBV12-3/TRBV12-4; j_gene: TRBJ1-6; abundance: -; CDR3nt: TGTGCCAGCAGTTTGGGGGGGTATGGTTCACCCCTCCACTTT; CDR3aa: CASSLGGYGSPLHF
d_gene: -; v_gene: TRBV11-2; j_gene: TRBJ2-5; abundance: many; CDR3nt: TGTGCCAGCAGCTTAGACTACACGACGGAGACCCAGTACTTC; CDR3aa: CASSLDYTTETQYF
d_gene: -; v_gene: TRBV11-1; j_gene: TRBJ1-5; abundance: few; CDR3nt: TGTGCCAGCAGCTGGGGGCAGGGTCAGCCCCAGCATTTT; CDR3aa: CASSWGQGQPQHF
d_gene: TRBD2; v_gene: TRBV20-1; j_gene: TRBJ2-7; abundance: -; CDR3nt: TGCAGTGCGACTAGACTAGCGGGAGGTGGATTAAGTGAGCAGTACTTC; CDR3aa: CSATRLAGGGLSEQYF
d_gene: -; v_gene: TRBV6-2/TRBV6-3; j_gene: TRBJ2-7; abundance: few; CDR3nt: TGTGCCAGCAGTTACAGAAACCTCTACGAGCAGTACTTC; CDR3aa: CASSYRNLYEQYF
d_gene: -; v_gene: TRBV9; j_gene: TRBJ2-1; abundance: many; CDR3nt: TGTGCCAGCAGCGTAGGGGTTACCCCGGATGAGCAGTTCTTC; CDR3aa: CASSVGVTPDEQFF
d_gene: TRBD1; v_gene: TRBV5-1; j_gene: TRBJ1-2; abundance: many; CDR3nt: TGCGCCAGCAGCTTGGACAGGGGAATCGATGGCTACACCTTC; CDR3aa: CASSLDRGIDGYTF
d_gene: TRBD1; v_gene: TRBV7-2; j_gene: TRBJ2-7; abundance: medium-sized; CDR3nt: TGTGCCAGCAGCCCCGAGGGACAGATCTACGAGCAGTACTTC; CDR3aa: CASSPEGQIYEQYF
d_gene: TRBD1; v_gene: TRBV6-2/TRBV6-3; j_gene: TRBJ2-7; abundance: few; CDR3nt: TGTGCCAGCAGTTACCGCGCGCGACAGGGTCCCTCCTACGAGCAGTACTTC; CDR3aa: CASSYRARQGPSYEQYF
d_gene: -; v_gene: TRBV6-5; j_gene: TRBJ1-1; abundance: many; CDR3nt: TGTGCCAGCAGTTACTTGGACGGGCTGAACACTGAAGCTTTCTTT; CDR3aa: CASSYLDGLNTEAFF
d_gene: -; v_gene: TRBV6-1; j_gene: TRBJ2-5; abundance: many; CDR3nt: TGTGCCAGCAGCAATCCAGACCGAGAGACCCAGTACTTC; CDR3aa: CASSNPDRETQYF
d_gene: TRBD1; v_gene: TRBV11-2; j_gene: TRBJ2-2; abundance: few; CDR3nt: TGTGCCAGCAGCTCTGATTGGACAGGGGCCCTCGGCGGGGAGCTGTTTTTT; CDR3aa: CASSSDWTGALGGELFF
d_gene: TRBD2; v_gene: TRBV5-1; j_gene: TRBJ2-7; abundance: many; CDR3nt: TGCGCCAGCAGCTCCCGGACTAGCGGGACTTACGAGCAGTACTTC; CDR3aa: CASSSRTSGTYEQYF
d_gene: TRBD2; v_gene: TRBV20-1; j_gene: TRBJ2-3; abundance: many; CDR3nt: TGCAGTGCTAGAGTAGCGGGAGCAGATACGCAGTATTTT; CDR3aa: CSARVAGADTQYF
d_gene: TRBD2; v_gene: TRBV5-1; j_gene: TRBJ2-1; abundance: many; CDR3nt: TGCGCCAGCAGTGTACTAGCGGGAGAAGAGTACAATGAGCAGTTCTTC; CDR3aa: CASSVLAGEEYNEQFF
d_gene: TRBD2; v_gene: TRBV6-5; j_gene: TRBJ2-3; abundance: many; CDR3nt: TGTGCCAGCAGTTACTCCGAGTCCAGCGGGGGGTCAGATACGCAGTATTTT; CDR3aa: CASSYSESSGGSDTQYF
d_gene: -; v_gene: TRBV25-1; j_gene: TRBJ2-2; abundance: many; CDR3nt: TGTGCCACCGAACTGAACACCGGGGAGCTGTTTTTT; CDR3aa: CATELNTGELFF
d_gene: -; v_gene: TRBV12-3/TRBV12-4; j_gene: TRBJ2-1; abundance: many; CDR3nt: TGTGCCAGCAGTTTAACCCGGGGTCAGTTCTTC; CDR3aa: CASSLTRGQFF
d_gene: TRBD1; v_gene: TRBV7-9; j_gene: TRBJ2-2; abundance: -; CDR3nt: TGTGCCAGCAGCGGGGGGACAGGCTACTCCGGGGAGCTGTTTTTT; CDR3aa: CASSGGTGYSGELFF
d_gene: TRBD1; v_gene: TRBV5-6; j_gene: TRBJ1-2; abundance: -; CDR3nt: TGTGCCAGCAGCCCGGAGGGACAGGGGCTCTATGGCTACACCTTC; CDR3aa: CASSPEGQGLYGYTF
d_gene: -; v_gene: TRBV4-1; j_gene: TRBJ1-2; abundance: many; CDR3nt: TGCGCCAGCAGCCAAGATAACGGGGCGGACTATGGCTACACCTTC; CDR3aa: CASSQDNGADYGYTF
d_gene: -; v_gene: TRBV5-1; j_gene: TRBJ2-3; abundance: many; CDR3nt: TGCGCCAGCAGCCTGACCGGGGATACGCAGTATTTT; CDR3aa: CASSLTGDTQYF
d_gene: TRBD2; v_gene: TRBV20-1; j_gene: TRBJ2-3; abundance: many; CDR3nt: TGCAGTGCTAGCGGGAGGGCCCTCGACGCAGATACGCAGTATTTT; CDR3aa: CSASGRALDADTQYF
d_gene: TRBD2; v_gene: TRBV15; j_gene: TRBJ2-7; abundance: many; CDR3nt: TGTGCCACCAGCAGCGGGACTATATCTGGGAAGCAGTACTTC; CDR3aa: CATSSGTISGKQYF